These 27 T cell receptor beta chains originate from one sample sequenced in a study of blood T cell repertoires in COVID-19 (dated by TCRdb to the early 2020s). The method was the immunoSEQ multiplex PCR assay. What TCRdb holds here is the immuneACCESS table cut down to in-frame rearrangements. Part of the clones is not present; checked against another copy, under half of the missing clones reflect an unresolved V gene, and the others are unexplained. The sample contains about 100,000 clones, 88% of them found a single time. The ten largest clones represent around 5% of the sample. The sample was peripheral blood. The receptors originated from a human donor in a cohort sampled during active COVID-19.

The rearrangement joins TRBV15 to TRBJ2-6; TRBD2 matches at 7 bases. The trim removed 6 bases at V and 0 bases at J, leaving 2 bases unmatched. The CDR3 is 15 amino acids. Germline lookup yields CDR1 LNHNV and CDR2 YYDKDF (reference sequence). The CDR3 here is CATSGGGSGANVLTF. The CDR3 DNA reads TGTGCCACCAGTGGCGGGGGCTCTGGGGCCAACGTCCTGACTTTC.

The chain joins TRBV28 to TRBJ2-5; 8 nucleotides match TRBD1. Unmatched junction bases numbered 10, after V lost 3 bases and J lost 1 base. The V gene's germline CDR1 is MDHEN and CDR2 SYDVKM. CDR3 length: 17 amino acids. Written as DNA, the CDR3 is TGTGCCAGCAGTTTTCCTCCCGGACAGGGAGGCCAAGAGACCCAGTACTTC. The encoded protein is CASSFPPGQGGQETQYF.

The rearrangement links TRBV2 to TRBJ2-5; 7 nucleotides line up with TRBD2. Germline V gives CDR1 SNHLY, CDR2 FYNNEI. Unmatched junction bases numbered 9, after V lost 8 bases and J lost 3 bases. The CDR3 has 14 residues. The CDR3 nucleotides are TGTGCCAGCGCCCAAGCGGGGCGCGAAGAGACCCAGTACTTC. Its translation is CASAQAGREETQYF.

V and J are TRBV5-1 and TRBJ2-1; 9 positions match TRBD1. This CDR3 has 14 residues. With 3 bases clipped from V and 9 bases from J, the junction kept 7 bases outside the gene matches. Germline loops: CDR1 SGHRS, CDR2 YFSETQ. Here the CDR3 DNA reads TGCGCCAGCAGCTCTCCGGGACAGGGAGGTGAGCAGTTCTTC. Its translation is CASSSPGQGGEQFF.

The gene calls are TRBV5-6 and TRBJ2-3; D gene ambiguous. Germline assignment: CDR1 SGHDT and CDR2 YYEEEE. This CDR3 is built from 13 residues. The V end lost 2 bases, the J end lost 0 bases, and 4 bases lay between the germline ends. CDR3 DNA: TGTGCCAGCAGCTTCCCAAGCACAGATACGCAGTATTTT. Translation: CASSFPSTDTQYF.

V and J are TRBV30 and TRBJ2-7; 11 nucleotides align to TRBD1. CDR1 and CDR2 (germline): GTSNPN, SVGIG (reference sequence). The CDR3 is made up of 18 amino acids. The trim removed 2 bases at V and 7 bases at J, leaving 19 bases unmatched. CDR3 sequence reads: CAWSRKGMGQGVRNEQYF. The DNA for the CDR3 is TGTGCCTGGAGTCGAAAAGGCATGGGACAGGGGGTAAGGAATGAGCAGTACTTC.

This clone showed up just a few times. CDR3 nucleotides: TGTGCCAGCAGTTCACTAGCCGATCTGGGGTACGAGCAGTACTTC. It translates to CASSSLADLGYEQYF. V is TRBV28 and J is TRBJ2-7; tentative D call: TRBD2 (6 bases). This CDR3 spans 15 amino acids. The V end lost 4 bases, the J end lost 4 bases, and 17 bases lay between the germline ends. Germline CDR1 MDHEN, CDR2 SYDVKM.

The CDR3 coding sequence is TGTGCCAGCAGTGAAAGGCTAGCGTCGGATACGCAGTATTTT. This codes for CASSERLASDTQYF. V usage is TRBV6-4 and J usage is TRBJ2-3; D may be TRBD2 (6 bases). Germline V gene data show CDR1 as MRHNA and CDR2 as SNTAGT. Trimming took 3 bases from V and 6 from J, leaving 13 bases between them. This CDR3 comprises 14 residues.

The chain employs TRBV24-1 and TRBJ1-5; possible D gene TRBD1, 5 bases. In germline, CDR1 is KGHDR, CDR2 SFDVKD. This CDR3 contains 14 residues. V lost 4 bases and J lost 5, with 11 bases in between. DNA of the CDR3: TGTGCCACCAGTGAGCAGGGCGCCCATCAGCCCCAGCATTTT. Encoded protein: CATSEQGAHQPQHF.

CDR3 nucleotides: TGTGCCTGGATGGGGCAGGCAGGGGAGAGGGCTAATGAAAAACTGTTTTTT. Its protein product is CAWMGQAGERANEKLFF. The rearrangement links TRBV30 to TRBJ1-4; D may be TRBD1 (6 bases). CDR3 length: 17 residues. From germline, CDR1 is GTSNPN and CDR2 SVGIG (reference sequence). Deletions cut 4 bases from V and 3 bases from J, with 21 bases between.

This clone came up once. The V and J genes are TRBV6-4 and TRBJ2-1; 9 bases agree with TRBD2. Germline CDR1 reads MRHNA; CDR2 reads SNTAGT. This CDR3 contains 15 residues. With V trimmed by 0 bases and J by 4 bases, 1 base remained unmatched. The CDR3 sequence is CASSDSTSGYNEQFF. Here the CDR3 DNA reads TGTGCCAGCAGTGACTCGACTAGCGGATACAATGAGCAGTTCTTC.

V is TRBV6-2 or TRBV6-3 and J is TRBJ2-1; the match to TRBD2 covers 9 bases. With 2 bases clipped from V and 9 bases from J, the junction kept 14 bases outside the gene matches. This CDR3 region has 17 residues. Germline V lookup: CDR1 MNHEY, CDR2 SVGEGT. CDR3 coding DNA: TGTGCCAGCAGTTACCACGGGCTAGCGGGAAGGGACGGTGAGCAGTTCTTC. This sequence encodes CASSYHGLAGRDGEQFF.

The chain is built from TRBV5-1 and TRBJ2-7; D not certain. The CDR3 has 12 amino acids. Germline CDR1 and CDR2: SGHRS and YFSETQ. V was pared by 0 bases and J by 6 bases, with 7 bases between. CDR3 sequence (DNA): TGCGCCAGCAGCTTGGATCCCTCCGAGCAGTACTTC. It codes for CASSLDPSEQYF. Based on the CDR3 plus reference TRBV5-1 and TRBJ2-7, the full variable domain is KAGVTQTPRYLIKTRGQQVTLSCSPISGHRSVSWYQQTPGQGLQFLFEYFSETQRNKGNFPGRFSGRQFSNSRSEMNVSTLELGDSALYLCASSLDPSEQYFGPGTRLTVT.

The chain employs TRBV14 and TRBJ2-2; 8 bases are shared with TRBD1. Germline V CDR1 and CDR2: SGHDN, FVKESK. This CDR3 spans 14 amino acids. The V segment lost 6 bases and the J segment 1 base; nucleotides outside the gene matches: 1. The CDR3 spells CASRQGGNTGELFF. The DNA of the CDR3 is TGTGCCAGCAGACAGGGGGGGAACACCGGGGAGCTGTTTTTT. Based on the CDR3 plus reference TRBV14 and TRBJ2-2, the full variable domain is EAGVTQFPSHSVIEKGQTVTLRCDPISGHDNLYWYRRVMGKEIKFLLHFVKESKQDESGMPNNRFLAERTGGTYSTLKVQPAELEDSGVYFCASRQGGNTGELFFGEGSRLTVL.

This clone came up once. CDR3 protein: CASSSTPHRQETQYF. CDR3 bases: TGTGCCAGCAGCTCCACCCCCCATAGACAAGAGACCCAGTACTTC. The V gene is TRBV7-8, the J gene TRBJ2-5; the D is unclear. Trimming took off 4 bases at V and 2 bases at J, with 14 bases between the two ends. The CDR3 consists of 15 residues. Germline V lookup: CDR1 SGHVS, CDR2 FQNEAQ.

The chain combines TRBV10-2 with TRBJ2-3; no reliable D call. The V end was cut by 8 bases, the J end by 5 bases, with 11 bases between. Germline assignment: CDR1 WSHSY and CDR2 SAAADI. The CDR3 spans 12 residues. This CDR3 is CASGHGLDTQYF. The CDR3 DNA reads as TGCGCCAGCGGCCACGGGTTAGATACGCAGTATTTT.

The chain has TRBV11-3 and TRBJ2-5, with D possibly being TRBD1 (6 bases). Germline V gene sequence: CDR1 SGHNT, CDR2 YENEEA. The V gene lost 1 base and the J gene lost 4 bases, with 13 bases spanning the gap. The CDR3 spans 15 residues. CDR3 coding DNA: TGTGCCAGCAGCTTAGGTACAGGGTCACGAGAGACCCAGTACTTC. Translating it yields CASSLGTGSRETQYF.

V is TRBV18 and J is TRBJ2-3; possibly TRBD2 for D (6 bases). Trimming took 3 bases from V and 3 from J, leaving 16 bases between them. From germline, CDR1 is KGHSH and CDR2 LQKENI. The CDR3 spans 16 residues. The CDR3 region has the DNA TGTGCCAGCTCACCGTCTGGGACTCCCGCGACAGATACGCAGTATTTT. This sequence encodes CASSPSGTPATDTQYF.

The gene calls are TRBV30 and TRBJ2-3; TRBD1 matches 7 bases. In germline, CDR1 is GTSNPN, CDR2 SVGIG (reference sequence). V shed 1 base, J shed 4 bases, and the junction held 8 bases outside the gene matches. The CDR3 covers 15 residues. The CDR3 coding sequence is TGTGCCTGGAGTGGTAGGACAGGTGTGTCAGATACGCAGTATTTT. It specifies CAWSGRTGVSDTQYF. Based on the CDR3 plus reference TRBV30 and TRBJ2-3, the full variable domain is SQTIHQWPATLVQPVGSPLSLECTVEGTSNPNLYWYRQAAGRGLQLLFYSVGIGQISSEVPQNLSASRPQDRQFILSSKKLLLSDSGFYLCAWSGRTGVSDTQYFGPGTRLTVL.

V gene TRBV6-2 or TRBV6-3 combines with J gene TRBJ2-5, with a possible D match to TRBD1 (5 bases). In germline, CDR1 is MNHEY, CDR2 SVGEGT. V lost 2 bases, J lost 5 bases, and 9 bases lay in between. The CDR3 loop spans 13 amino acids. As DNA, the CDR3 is TGTGCCAGCAGTTACCAAGGGGTGGAGACCCAGTACTTC. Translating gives CASSYQGVETQYF.

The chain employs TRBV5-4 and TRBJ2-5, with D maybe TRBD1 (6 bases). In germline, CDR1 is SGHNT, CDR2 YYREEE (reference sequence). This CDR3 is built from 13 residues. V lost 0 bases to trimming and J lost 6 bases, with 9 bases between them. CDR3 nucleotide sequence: TGTGCCAGCAGCTTGGACAGGGAGAAGACCCAGTACTTC. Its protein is CASSLDREKTQYF. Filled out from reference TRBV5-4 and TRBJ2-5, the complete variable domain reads ETGVTQSPTHLIKTRGQQVTLRCSSQSGHNTVSWYQQALGQGPQFIFQYYREEENGRGNFPPRFSGLQFPNYSSELNVNALELDDSALYLCASSLDREKTQYFGPGTRLLVL.

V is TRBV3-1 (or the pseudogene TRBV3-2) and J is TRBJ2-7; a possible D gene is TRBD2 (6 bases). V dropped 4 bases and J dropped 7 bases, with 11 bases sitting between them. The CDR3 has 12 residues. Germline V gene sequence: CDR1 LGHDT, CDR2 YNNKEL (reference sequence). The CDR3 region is CASSPVRGEQYF. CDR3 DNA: TGTGCCAGCAGCCCCGTGCGGGGAGAGCAGTACTTC.

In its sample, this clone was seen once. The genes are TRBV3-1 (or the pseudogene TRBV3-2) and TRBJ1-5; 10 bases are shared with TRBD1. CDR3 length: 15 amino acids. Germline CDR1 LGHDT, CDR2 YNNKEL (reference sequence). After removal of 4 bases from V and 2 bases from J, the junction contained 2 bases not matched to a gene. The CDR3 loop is CASSLGTGGNQPQHF. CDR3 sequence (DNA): TGTGCCAGCAGCCTAGGGACAGGGGGCAATCAGCCCCAGCATTTT.

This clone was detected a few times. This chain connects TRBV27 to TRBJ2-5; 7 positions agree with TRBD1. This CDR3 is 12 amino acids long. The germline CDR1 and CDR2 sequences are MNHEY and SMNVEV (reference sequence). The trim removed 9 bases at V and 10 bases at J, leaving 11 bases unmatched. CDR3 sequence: CASGFRDRYQYF. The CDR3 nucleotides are TGTGCCAGTGGCTTCCGGGACAGATACCAGTACTTC.

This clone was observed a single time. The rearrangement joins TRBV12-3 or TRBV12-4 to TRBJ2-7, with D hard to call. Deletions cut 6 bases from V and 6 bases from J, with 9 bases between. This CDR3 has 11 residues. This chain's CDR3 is CASSRIGEQYF. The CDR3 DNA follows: TGTGCCAGCAGCCGAATCGGCGAGCAGTACTTC.

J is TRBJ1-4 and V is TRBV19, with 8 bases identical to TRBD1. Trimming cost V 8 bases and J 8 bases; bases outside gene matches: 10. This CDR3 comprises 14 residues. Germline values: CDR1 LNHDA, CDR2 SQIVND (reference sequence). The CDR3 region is CASRRGQAGEKLFF. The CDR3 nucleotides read TGTGCCAGTCGTAGGGGACAGGCGGGCGAAAAACTGTTTTTT.

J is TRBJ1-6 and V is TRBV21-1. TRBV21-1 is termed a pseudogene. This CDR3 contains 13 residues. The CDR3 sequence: CASSPPGRSPLHF. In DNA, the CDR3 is TGTGCCAGCAGCCCCCCGGGGAGGTCACCCCTCCACTTT.